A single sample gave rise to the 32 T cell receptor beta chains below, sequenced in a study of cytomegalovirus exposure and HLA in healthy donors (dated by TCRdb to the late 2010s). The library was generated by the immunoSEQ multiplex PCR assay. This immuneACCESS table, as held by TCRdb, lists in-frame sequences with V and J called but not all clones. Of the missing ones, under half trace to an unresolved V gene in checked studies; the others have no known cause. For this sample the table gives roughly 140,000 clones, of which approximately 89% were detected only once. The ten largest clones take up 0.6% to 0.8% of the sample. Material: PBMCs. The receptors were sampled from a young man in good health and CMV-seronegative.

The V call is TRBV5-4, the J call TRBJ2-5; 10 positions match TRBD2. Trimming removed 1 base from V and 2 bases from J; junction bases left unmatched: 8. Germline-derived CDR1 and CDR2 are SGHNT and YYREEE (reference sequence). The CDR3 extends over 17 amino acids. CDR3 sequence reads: CASSLKPGLAPQETQYF. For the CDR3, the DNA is TGTGCCAGCAGCTTGAAGCCGGGACTAGCGCCTCAAGAGACCCAGTACTTC.

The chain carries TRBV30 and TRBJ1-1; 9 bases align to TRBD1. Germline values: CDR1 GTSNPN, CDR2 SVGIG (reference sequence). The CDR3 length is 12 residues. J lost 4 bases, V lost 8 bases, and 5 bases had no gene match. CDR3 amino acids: CARDRAGTEAFF. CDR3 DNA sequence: TGTGCCAGGGACAGGGCGGGCACTGAAGCTTTCTTT.

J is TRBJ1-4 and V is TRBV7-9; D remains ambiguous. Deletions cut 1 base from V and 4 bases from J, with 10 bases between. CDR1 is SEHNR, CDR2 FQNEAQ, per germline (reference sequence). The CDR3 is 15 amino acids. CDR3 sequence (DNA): TGTGCCAGCAGCTTAGATGGCTCAGTTAATGAAAAACTGTTTTTT. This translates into CASSLDGSVNEKLFF.

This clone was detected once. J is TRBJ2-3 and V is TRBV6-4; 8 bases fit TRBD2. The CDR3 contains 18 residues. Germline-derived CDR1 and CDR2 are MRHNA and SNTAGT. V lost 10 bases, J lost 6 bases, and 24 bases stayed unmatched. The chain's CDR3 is CATLVRLAGGPPLDTQYF. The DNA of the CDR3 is TGTGCCACCCTAGTCCGTCTGGCGGGGGGACCCCCCTTGGATACGCAGTATTTT.

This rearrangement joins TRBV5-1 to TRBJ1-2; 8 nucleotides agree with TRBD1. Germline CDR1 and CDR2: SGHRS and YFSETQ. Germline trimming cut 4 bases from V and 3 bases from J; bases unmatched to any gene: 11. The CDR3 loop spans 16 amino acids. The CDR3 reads CASSAMVRGRDYGYTF. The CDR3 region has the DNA TGCGCCAGCAGCGCTATGGTCAGGGGGCGCGACTATGGCTACACCTTC. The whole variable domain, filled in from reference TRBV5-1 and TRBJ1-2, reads KAGVTQTPRYLIKTRGQQVTLSCSPISGHRSVSWYQQTPGQGLQFLFEYFSETQRNKGNFPGRFSGRQFSNSRSEMNVSTLELGDSALYLCASSAMVRGRDYGYTFGSGTRLTVV.

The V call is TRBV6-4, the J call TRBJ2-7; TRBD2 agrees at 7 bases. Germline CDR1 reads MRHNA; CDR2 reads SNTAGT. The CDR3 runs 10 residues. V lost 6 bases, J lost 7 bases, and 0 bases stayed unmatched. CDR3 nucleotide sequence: TGTGCCAGCAGCGGGGGGGAGCAGTACGTC. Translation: CASSGGEQYV.

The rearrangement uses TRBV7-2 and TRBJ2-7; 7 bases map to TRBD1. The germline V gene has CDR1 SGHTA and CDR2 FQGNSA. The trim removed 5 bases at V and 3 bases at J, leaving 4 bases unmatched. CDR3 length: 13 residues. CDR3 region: CASSGTVGYEQYF. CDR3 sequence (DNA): TGTGCCAGCAGCGGGACAGTTGGCTACGAGCAGTACTTC.

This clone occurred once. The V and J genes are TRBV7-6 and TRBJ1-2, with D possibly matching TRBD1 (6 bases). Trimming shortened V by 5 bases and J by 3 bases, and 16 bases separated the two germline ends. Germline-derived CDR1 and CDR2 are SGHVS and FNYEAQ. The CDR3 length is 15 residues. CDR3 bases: TGTGCCAGCAGCCCCTACCGGACAGCTGACTATGGCTACACCTTC. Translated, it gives CASSPYRTADYGYTF. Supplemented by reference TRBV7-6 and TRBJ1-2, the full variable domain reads GAGVSQSPRYKVTKRGQDVALRCDPISGHVSLYWYRQALGQGPEFLTYFNYEAQQDKSGLPNDRFSAERPEGSISTLTIQRTEQRDSAMYRCASSPYRTADYGYTFGSGTRLTVV.

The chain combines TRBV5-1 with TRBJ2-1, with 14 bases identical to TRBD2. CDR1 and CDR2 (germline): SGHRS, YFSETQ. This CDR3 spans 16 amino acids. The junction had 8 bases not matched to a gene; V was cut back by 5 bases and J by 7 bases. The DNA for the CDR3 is TGCGCCAGCAGGCTGACTAGCGGGGGGGCCGGGAATGAGCAGTTCTTC. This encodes CASRLTSGGAGNEQFF. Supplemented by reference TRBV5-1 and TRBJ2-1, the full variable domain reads KAGVTQTPRYLIKTRGQQVTLSCSPISGHRSVSWYQQTPGQGLQFLFEYFSETQRNKGNFPGRFSGRQFSNSRSEMNVSTLELGDSALYLCASRLTSGGAGNEQFFGPGTRLTVL.

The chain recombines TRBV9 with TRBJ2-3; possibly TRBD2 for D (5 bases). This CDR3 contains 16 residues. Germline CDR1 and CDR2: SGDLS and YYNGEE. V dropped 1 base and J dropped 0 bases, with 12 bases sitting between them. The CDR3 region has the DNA TGTGCCAGCAGCGTAAGCGGACGTACTAGCACAGATACGCAGTATTTT. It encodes CASSVSGRTSTDTQYF.

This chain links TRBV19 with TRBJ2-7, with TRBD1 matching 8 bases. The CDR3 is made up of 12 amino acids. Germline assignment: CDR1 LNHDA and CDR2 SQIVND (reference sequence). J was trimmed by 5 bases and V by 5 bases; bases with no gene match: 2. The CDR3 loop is CASSLTGDEQYF. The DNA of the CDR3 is TGTGCCAGTAGTTTGACAGGGGACGAGCAGTACTTC.

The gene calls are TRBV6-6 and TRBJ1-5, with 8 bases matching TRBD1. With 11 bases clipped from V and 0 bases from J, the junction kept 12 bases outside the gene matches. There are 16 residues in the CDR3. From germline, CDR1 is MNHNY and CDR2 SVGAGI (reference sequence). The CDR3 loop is CASQGQGAPSNQPQHF. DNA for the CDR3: TGTGCCTCCCAGGGGCAGGGGGCCCCTAGCAATCAGCCCCAGCATTTT.

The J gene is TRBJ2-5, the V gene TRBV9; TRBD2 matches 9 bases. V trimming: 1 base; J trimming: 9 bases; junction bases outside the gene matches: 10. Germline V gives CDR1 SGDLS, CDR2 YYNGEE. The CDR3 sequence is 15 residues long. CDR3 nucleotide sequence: TGTGCCAGCAGCGTAAACGGGCTAGCGGGGCGGGCCCAGTACTTC. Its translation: CASSVNGLAGRAQYF.

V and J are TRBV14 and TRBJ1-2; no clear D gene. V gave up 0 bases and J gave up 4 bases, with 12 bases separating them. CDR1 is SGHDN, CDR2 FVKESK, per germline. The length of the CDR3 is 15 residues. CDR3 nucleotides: TGTGCCAGCAGCCAAGATAGGCGGGGTTCCTATGGCTACACCTTC. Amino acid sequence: CASSQDRRGSYGYTF.

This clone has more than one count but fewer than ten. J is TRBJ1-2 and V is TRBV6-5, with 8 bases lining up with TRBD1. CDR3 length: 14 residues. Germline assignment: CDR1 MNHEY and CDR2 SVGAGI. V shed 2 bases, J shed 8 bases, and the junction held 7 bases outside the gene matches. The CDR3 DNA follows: TGTGCCAGCAGTTACGGTCAGGGGGCGGGAGGCTACACCTTC. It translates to CASSYGQGAGGYTF.

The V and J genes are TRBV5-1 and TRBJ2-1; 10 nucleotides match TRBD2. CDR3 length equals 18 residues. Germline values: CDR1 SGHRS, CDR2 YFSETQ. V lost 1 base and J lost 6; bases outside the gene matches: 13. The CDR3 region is CASSLSASGGAWRNEQFF. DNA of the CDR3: TGCGCCAGCAGCTTGTCGGCGAGCGGGGGGGCCTGGCGCAATGAGCAGTTCTTC.

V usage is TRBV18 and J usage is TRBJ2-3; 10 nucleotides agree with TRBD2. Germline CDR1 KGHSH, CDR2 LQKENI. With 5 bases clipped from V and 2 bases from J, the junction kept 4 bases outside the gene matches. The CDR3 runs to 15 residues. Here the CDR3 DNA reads TGTGCCAGCTCAACACTAGCGGGAAACACAGATACGCAGTATTTT. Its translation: CASSTLAGNTDTQYF.

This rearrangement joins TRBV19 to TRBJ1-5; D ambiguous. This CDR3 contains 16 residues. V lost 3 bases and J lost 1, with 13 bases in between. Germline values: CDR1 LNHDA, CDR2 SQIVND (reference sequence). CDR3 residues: CASSMAVLWSNQPQHF. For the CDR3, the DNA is TGTGCCAGTAGTATGGCCGTCCTCTGGAGCAATCAGCCCCAGCATTTT. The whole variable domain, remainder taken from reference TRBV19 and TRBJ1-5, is DGGITQSPKYLFRKEGQNVTLSCEQNLNHDAMYWYRQDPGQGLRLIYYSQIVNDFQKGDIAEGYSVSREKKESFPLTVTSAQKNPTAFYLCASSMAVLWSNQPQHFGDGTRLSIL.

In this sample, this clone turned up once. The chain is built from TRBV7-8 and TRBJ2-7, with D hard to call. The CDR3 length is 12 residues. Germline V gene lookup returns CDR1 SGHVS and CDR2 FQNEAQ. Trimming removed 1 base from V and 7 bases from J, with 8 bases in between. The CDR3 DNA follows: TGTGCCAGCAGCTTAGGGGCACAGGAGCAGTACGTC. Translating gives CASSLGAQEQYV.

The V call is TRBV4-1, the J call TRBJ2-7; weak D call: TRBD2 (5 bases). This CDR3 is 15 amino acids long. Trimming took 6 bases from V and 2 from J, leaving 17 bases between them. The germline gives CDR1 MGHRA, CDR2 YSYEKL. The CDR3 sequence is CASSIIAGWPYEQYV. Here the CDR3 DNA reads TGCGCCAGCAGTATAATTGCGGGTTGGCCCTACGAGCAGTACGTC.

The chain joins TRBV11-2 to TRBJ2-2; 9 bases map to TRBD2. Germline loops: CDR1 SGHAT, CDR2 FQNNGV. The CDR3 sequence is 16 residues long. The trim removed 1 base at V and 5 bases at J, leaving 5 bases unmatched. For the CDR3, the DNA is TGTGCCAGCAGCTTAGTCTCAGCGGGAGGAACCGGGGAGCTGTTTTTT. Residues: CASSLVSAGGTGELFF. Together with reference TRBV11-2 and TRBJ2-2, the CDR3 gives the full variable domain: EAGVAQSPRYKIIEKRQSVAFWCNPISGHATLYWYQQILGQGPKLLIQFQNNGVVDDSQLPKDRFSAERLKGVDSTLKIQPAKLEDSAVYLCASSLVSAGGTGELFFGEGSRLTVL.

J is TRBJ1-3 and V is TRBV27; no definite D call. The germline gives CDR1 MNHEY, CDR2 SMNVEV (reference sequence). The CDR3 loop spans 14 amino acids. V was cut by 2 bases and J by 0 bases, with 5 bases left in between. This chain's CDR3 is CASSLAGSGNTIYF. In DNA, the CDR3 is TGTGCCAGCAGTTTAGCGGGCTCTGGAAACACCATATATTTT.

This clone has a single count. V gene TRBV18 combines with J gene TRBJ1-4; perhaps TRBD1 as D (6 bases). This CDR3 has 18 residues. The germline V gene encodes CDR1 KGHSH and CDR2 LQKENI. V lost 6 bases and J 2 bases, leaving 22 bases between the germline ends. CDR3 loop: CASSRGSQGWGTNEKLFF. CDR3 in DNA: TGTGCCAGCTCCCGCGGATCACAGGGATGGGGGACTAATGAAAAACTGTTTTTT.

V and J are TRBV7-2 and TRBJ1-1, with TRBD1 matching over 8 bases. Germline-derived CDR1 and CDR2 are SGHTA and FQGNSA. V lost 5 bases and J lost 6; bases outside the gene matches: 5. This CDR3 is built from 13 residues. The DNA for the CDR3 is TGTGCCAGCAGCCCGGGACAGGCGGCTGAAGCTTTCTTT. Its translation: CASSPGQAAEAFF.

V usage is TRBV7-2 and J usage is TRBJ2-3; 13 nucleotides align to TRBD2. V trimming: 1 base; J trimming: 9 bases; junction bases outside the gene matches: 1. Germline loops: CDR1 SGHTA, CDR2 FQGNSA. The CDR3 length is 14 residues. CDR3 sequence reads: CASSLVGLAGTQYF. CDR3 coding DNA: TGTGCCAGCAGCTTAGTGGGACTAGCGGGAACGCAGTATTTT.

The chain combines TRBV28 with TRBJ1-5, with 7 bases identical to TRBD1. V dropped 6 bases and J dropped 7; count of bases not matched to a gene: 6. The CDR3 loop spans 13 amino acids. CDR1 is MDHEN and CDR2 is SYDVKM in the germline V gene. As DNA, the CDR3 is TGTGCCAGCAGGGTAGGGGGCGGGCAGCCCCAGCATTTT. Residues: CASRVGGGQPQHF. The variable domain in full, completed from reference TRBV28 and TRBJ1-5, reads DVKVTQSSRYLVKRTGEKVFLECVQDMDHENMFWYRQDPGLGLRLIYFSYDVKMKEKGDIPEGYSVSREKKERFSLILESASTNQTSMYLCASRVGGGQPQHFGDGTRLSIL.

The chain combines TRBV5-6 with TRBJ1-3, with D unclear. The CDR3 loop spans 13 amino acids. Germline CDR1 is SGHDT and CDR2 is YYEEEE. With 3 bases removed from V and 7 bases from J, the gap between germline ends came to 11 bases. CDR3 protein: CASSSPTENTIYF. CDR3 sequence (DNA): TGTGCCAGCAGCTCCCCAACAGAGAACACCATATATTTT. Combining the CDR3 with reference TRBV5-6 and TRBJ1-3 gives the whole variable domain DAGVTQSPTHLIKTRGQQVTLRCSPKSGHDTVSWYQQALGQGPQFIFQYYEEEERQRGNFPDRFSGHQFPNYSSELNVNALLLGDSALYLCASSSPTENTIYFGEGSWLTVV.

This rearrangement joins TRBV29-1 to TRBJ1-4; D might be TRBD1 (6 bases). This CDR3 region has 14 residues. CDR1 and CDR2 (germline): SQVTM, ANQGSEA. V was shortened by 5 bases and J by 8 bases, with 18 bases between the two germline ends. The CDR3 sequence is CSVLAEQGYEKLFF. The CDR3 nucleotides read TGCAGCGTTCTTGCGGAACAGGGATACGAAAAACTGTTTTTT.

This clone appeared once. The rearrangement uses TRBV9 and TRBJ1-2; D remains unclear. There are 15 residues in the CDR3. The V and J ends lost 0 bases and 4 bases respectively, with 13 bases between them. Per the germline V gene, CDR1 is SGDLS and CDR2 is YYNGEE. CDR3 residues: CASSVAAGSAYGYTF. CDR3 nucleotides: TGTGCCAGCAGCGTAGCTGCGGGCTCAGCCTATGGCTACACCTTC.

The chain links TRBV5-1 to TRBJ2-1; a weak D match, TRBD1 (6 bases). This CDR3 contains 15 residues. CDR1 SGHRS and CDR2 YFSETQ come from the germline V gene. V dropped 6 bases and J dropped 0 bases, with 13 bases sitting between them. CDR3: CASTSSGDSYNEQFF. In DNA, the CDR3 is TGCGCCAGCACTTCGTCAGGGGACTCCTACAATGAGCAGTTCTTC.

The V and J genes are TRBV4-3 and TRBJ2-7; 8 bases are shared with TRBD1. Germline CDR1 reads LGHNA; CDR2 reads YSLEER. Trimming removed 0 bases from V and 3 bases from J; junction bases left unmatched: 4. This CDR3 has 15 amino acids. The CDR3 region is CASSQDRTGFYEQYV. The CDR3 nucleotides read TGCGCCAGCAGCCAAGACAGGACAGGGTTCTACGAGCAGTACGTC.

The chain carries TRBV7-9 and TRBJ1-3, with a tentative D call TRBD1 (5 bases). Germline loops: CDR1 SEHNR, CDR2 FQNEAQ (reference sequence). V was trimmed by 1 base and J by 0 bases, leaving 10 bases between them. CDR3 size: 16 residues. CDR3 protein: CASSLEATGSGNTIYF. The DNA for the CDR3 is TGTGCCAGCAGCTTAGAAGCCACAGGCTCTGGAAACACCATATATTTT.